This T cell receptor (beta chain) was identified in a study of cytotoxic CD8 clonotypes in ibrutinib-treated CLL. Across the whole study: On average, each sample had approximately 260,000 productive templates and 96,000 or so productive rearrangements.

Profiled with immunoSEQ multiplex PCR; TCRdb holds only in-frame clones, not every one. The repertoire includes nearly 100,000 clones, 78% of them detected once, and around 30% sits in the top ten. The germline V gene encodes CDR1 KGHSH and CDR2 LQKENI. V lost 3 bases to trimming and J lost 6 bases, with 12 bases between them. The CDR3 length is 14 residues. Notes on this clone: Its antigen is still unknown.

Study-level findings and limits: Samples were collected at differing times from sustained-remission and progressing patients.

The material sequenced was PBMCs, taken after 12 months of ibrutinib treatment. The receptor's source is a human donor with chronic lymphocytic leukemia. The rearrangement links TRBV18 to TRBJ1-5, with TRBD1 as a possible D gene (5 bases). The DNA of the CDR3 is TGTGCCAGCTCACCGTCCCAGGGTGGTCAGCCCCAGCATTTT. It encodes CASSPSQGGQPQHF.